This is a list of T cell receptor beta chains from one sample in a study of blood T cells in healthy people across ages. TCRdb re-derived calls from the 5' RACE reads in MiXCR, one entry per CDR3 protein. The table shows about 2 million distinct CDR3 sequences, with 49% occurring only once. Sequenced input: blood. The origin of the receptors is a woman aged 40 to 49 in good health. CDR3s include the opening cysteine and the closing phenylalanine or tryptophan.

TRBV9	TRBJ1-1	CASSVDSTRQAFF
TRBV4-1	TRBJ2-5	CASSQKILGLKETQYF
TRBV7-2	TRBJ2-5	CASSLAMPTQYF
TRBV12-3/TRBV12-4	TRBJ2-7	CASSPPDGLTYEQYF
TRBV7-9	.	CASSALGQLFYEQYF
TRBV12-3/TRBV12-4	TRBJ2-7	CASRYEYNEQYF
TRBV12-3/TRBV12-4	TRBJ2-5	CASSYLPRGRAETQYF
TRBV20-1	TRBJ2-7	CSASRGAYEQYF
TRBV29-1	.	CSVVGQVETQYF
TRBV28	TRBJ2-1	CASGDRRGAYNEQFF
TRBV25-1	TRBJ1-1	CASSPTRGAQNTEAFF
TRBV19	TRBJ1-1	CASSTTGLNTEAFF
TRBV4-1	TRBJ2-1	CASSQDWSGGAYNEQFF
TRBV10-1	TRBJ2-3	CASSRQARTDTQYF
TRBV7-2	TRBJ2-1	CASSLMLAGGYYNEQFF
TRBV6-5	TRBJ2-7	CASSYSRTSGGLTQYF
TRBV12-3/TRBV12-4	TRBJ2-7	CASSQGPHEQYF
TRBV6-2/TRBV6-3	.	CASSYSQDSYNEQYF
TRBV5-1	.	CASSLGIDRSAYEQYF
TRBV27	TRBJ1-2	CASSTGQGVSGYTF
TRBV21-1	TRBJ2-3	CASSKARVTQYF
TRBV7-2	TRBJ2-7	CASSFVGGALEAQYF
TRBV7-2	TRBJ2-5	CASSLDQLRGSETQYF
TRBV7-8	TRBJ2-5	CASSLSLAGEEETQYF
TRBV20-1	TRBJ2-5	CSAREGVETQYF
TRBV7-2	.	CASSFRRESEQYF
TRBV20-1	TRBJ2-1	CSARAQGSEQFF
TRBV11-2	TRBJ2-1	CASSARVWNEQFF
TRBV28	TRBJ2-6	CASMEGQLPWGANVLTF
TRBV7-2	TRBJ2-3	CASSLGGGALADTQYF
TRBV3-1	TRBJ2-5	CASSRRTSGGGYQETQYF